This T cell receptor (beta chain) was sequenced in a study of control samples from healthy donors and cancer patients. This CDR3 contains 16 residues. Per the germline V gene, CDR1 is MGHDK and CDR2 is SYGVNS. V shed 3 bases and J 3 bases; nucleotides not matched to a gene: 4. Generated by immunoSEQ multiplex PCR, the TCRdb table keeps only in-frame clones and is missing some. In the table there are almost 85,000 clones, around 94% of which are singletons. The sample taken for sequencing was blood. The sequence was collected from a woman younger than 35 in good health. V usage is TRBV25-1 and J usage is TRBJ2-3; 12 bases match TRBD2. The CDR3 coding sequence is TGTGCCAGCAGTGACTGGACTAGCGGGATTACAGATACGCAGTATTTT. Residues: CASSDWTSGITDTQYF. The full variable domain, rest sourced from reference TRBV25-1 and TRBJ2-3, is EADIYQTPRYLVIGTGKKITLECSQTMGHDKMYWYQQDPGMELHLIHYSYGVNSTEKGDLSSESTVSRIRTEHFPLTLESARPSHTSQYLCASSDWTSGITDTQYFGPGTRLTVL.